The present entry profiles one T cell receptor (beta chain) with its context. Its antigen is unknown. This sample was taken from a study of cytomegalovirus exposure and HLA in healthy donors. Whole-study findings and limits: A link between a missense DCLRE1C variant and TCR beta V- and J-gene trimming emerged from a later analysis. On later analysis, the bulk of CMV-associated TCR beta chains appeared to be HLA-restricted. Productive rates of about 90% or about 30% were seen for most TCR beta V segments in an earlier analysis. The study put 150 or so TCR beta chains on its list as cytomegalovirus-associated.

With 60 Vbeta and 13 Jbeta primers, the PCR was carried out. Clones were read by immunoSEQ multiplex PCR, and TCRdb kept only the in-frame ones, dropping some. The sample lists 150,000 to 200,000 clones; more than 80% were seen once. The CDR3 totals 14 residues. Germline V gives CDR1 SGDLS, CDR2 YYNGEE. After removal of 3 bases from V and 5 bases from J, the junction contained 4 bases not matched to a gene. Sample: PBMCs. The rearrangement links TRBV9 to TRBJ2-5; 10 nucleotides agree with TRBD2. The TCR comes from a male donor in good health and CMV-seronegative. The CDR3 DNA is TGTGCCAGCAGCGCCGGGACTAGCGTGGAGACCCAGTACTTC. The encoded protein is CASSAGTSVETQYF.